These 14 T cell receptor beta chains originate from one sample sequenced in a study of Graves' ophthalmopathy and Graves' hyperthyroidism. RNA served as the template for amplifying TCR beta CDR3 regions. Following a first-round RT-PCR that used HTBI primers, a second-round multiplex PCR was carried out. TCRdb called the multiplex PCR reads again in MiXCR, with one record for every CDR3 protein. In the table there are roughly 500,000 distinct CDR3 sequences, about 15% of which are singletons. The sample was blood. The receptors here all came from a woman aged 25 to 45 with Graves' ophthalmopathy.

This clonotype was observed many times. The V and J genes are TRBV11-3 and TRBJ1-1; 8 bases map to TRBD1. CDR1 and CDR2 from the germline V gene are SGHNT and YENEEA. The CDR3 is 15 amino acids. V lost 3 bases, J lost 5 bases, and 8 bases stayed unmatched. CDR3 in amino acids: CASSFFTQGATEAFF. The CDR3 DNA reads as TGTGCCAGCAGCTTTTTTACGCAGGGGGCGACTGAAGCTTTCTTT.

This clonotype was detected many times. The V call is TRBV6-4, the J call TRBJ1-2; 8 nucleotides line up with TRBD1. From germline, CDR1 is MRHNA and CDR2 SNTAGT. This CDR3 has 18 residues. J lost 0 bases, V lost 6 bases, and 15 bases had no gene match. The CDR3 coding sequence is TGTGCCAGCAGACTATATCCAGGGGGCGCCTCGGCTAACTATGGCTACACCTTC. This translates into CASRLYPGGASANYGYTF.

This clonotype came up many times. The chain combines TRBV6-1 with TRBJ1-1; weak D call: TRBD1 (5 bases). CDR1 and CDR2 from the germline V gene are MNHNS and SASEGT. The CDR3 has 15 amino acids. Trimming took off 1 base at V and 4 bases at J, with 13 bases between the two ends. CDR3 sequence: CASSEEGRGGTEAFF. CDR3 nucleotides: TGTGCCAGCAGTGAAGAGGGACGGGGAGGCACTGAAGCTTTCTTT.

Ten or more counts support this clonotype. The rearrangement joins TRBV2 to TRBJ1-1; tentatively, D is TRBD1 (5 bases). The length of the CDR3 is 15 residues. The V and J ends lost 1 base and 6 bases respectively, with 15 bases between them. CDR1 is SNHLY and CDR2 is FYNNEI in the germline V gene. CDR3 nucleotide sequence: TGTGCCAGCAGTGAAGGGGGCAGGTTTTACGCTGAAGCTTTCTTT. This gives the protein CASSEGGRFYAEAFF.

As regards this clonotype: This may stem from a read error, because a much larger clone lies one nucleotide away. This chain links TRBV7-2 with TRBJ1-2; D gene uncertain. Germline CDR1 is SGHTA and CDR2 is FQGNSA. The CDR3 sequence is 12 residues long. CDR3 DNA sequence: TGTGCCAGCAGCTTAGTTGGCACTGGCTACAGCTTC. Amino acids: CASSLVGTGYSF.

The sample holds many counts of this clonotype. The chain recombines TRBV10-3 with TRBJ2-7, with D perhaps being TRBD1 or TRBD2 (5 bases each). In germline, CDR1 is ENHRY, CDR2 SYGVKD. V shed 7 bases and J shed 3 bases, with 10 bases lying between them. The length of the CDR3 is 12 residues. The CDR3, as DNA: TGTGCCATCACTGATGGGGGCTACGAGCAGTACTTC. It is translated as CAITDGGYEQYF.

Ten or more counts support this clonotype. V usage is TRBV6-1 and J usage is TRBJ1-5; D possibly corresponds to TRBD1 (6 bases). V lost 0 bases to trimming and J lost 7 bases, with 13 bases between them. Germline V gives CDR1 MNHNS, CDR2 SASEGT. The CDR3 totals 15 residues. The CDR3 DNA reads as TGTGCCAGCAGTGAAGCGGCGGGGGGGGCGCAGCCCCAGCATTTT. It is translated as CASSEAAGGAQPQHF.

The chain joins TRBV30 to TRBJ1-2; unclear D gene. V was shortened by 2 bases and J by 5 bases, with 12 bases between the two germline ends. The germline gives CDR1 GTSNPN, CDR2 SVGIG (reference sequence). This CDR3 has 13 amino acids. CDR3 in amino acids: CAWSQSGRYGYTF. CDR3 nucleotide sequence: TGTGCCTGGAGTCAATCTGGTCGATATGGCTACACCTTC.

The sample holds many counts of this clonotype. This chain links TRBV9 with TRBJ2-7, with 8 bases that match TRBD1. Unmatched junction bases numbered 11, after V lost 3 bases and J lost 6 bases. The CDR3 runs to 15 residues. Germline V gives CDR1 SGDLS, CDR2 YYNGEE. This CDR3 is CASSATGTGPLEQYF. The CDR3 nucleotides read TGTGCCAGCAGCGCAACCGGGACAGGACCTCTCGAGCAGTACTTC.

This clonotype was seen at least ten times. The V call is TRBV12-3 or TRBV12-4, the J call TRBJ2-2, with D perhaps TRBD1 or TRBD2 (6 bases each). Trimming removed 3 bases at V and 9 bases at J, with 11 bases between. CDR3 length: 13 residues. In DNA, the CDR3 is TGTGCCAGCAGTTTCGGGGGCCGCCGGGAGCTGTTTTTT. This sequence encodes CASSFGGRRELFF.

This clonotype was counted at least ten times. The chain has TRBV7-9 and TRBJ2-7; TRBD2 agrees at 10 bases. V was clipped by 3 bases and J by 3 bases; unmatched bases: 2. Germline CDR1 is SEHNR and CDR2 is FQNEAQ (reference sequence). This CDR3 contains 14 residues. The CDR3 DNA reads TGTGCCAGCAGCTTGGCTAGCGGGAGCTACGAGCAGTACTTC. This translates into CASSLASGSYEQYF.

This clonotype was counted many times. The chain employs TRBV3-1 and TRBJ2-4; possible D gene TRBD2, 5 bases. The CDR3 contains 13 residues. V was clipped by 6 bases and J by 9 bases, with 15 bases between them. CDR1 is LGHDT and CDR2 is YNNKEL in the germline V gene (reference sequence). CDR3 residues: CASRSSLASIQYF. The DNA for the CDR3 is TGTGCCAGCAGGTCCAGCTTAGCGAGCATTCAGTACTTC. Complete variable domain (other parts from reference TRBV3-1 and TRBJ2-4): DTAVSQTPKYLVTQMGNDKSIKCEQNLGHDTMYWYKQDSKKFLKIMFSYNNKELIINETVPNRFSPKSPDKAHLNLHINSLELGDSAVYFCASRSSLASIQYFGAGTRLSVL.

This clonotype came up many times. The chain employs TRBV7-6 and TRBJ2-7, with unresolved D. Germline CDR1 is SGHVS and CDR2 is FNYEAQ. V lost 0 bases to trimming and J lost 4 bases, with 10 bases between them. CDR3 length: 14 amino acids. The CDR3: CASSLARTDYEQYF. CDR3 DNA sequence: TGTGCCAGCAGCTTAGCGAGGACGGATTACGAGCAGTACTTC.

This clonotype has a handful of counts. This chain uses TRBV6-1 with TRBJ1-5; tentative D call: TRBD1 (5 bases). Germline lookup yields CDR1 MNHNS and CDR2 SASEGT. The CDR3 has 14 residues. The V end lost 6 bases, the J end lost 9 bases, and 18 bases lay between the germline ends. The CDR3 spells CASRPVGDLGPQHF. The CDR3 nucleotides read TGTGCCAGCAGGCCGGTGGGGGATTTAGGGCCCCAGCATTTT.